The 21 T cell receptor beta chains below all came from one sample that was sequenced in a study of blood T cells in healthy people across ages. Next came a second PCR, run for 7 to 11 cycles, which used a sample-barcoded 5' primer along with a J-beta primer mix. TCRdb passed the 5' RACE reads through MiXCR, listing each CDR3 protein once. The top ten clones hold approximately 7.9% of a sample with fewer than 1.5 million distinct CDR3 sequences, about 43% of them seen once. The sample taken for sequencing was blood. The receptors were sampled from a woman younger than 30 in good health.

This chain connects TRBV30 to TRBJ2-1; TRBD2 matches at 13 bases. Germline V gene sequence: CDR1 GTSNPN, CDR2 SVGIG (reference sequence). After removal of 4 bases from V and 7 bases from J, the junction contained 7 bases not matched to a gene. This CDR3 has 15 residues. The CDR3 DNA follows: TGTGCCTGGAACCCCGGACTAGCGGGGGCGAATGAGCAGTTCTTC. Its protein is CAWNPGLAGANEQFF.

The V gene is TRBV5-1, the J gene TRBJ2-2; either TRBD1 or TRBD2 may supply D (5 bases each). This CDR3 contains 18 residues. CDR1 and CDR2 from the germline V gene are SGHRS and YFSETQ. The V end lost 0 bases, the J end lost 3 bases, and 18 bases lay between the germline ends. The CDR3 region has the DNA TGCGCCAGCAGCTTGGGCTTCCGGGGCCCCCGCGACACCGGGGAGCTGTTTTTT. Translating gives CASSLGFRGPRDTGELFF.

The chain has TRBV12-3 or TRBV12-4 and TRBJ2-1; D might be TRBD2 (7 bases). The V end was cut by 6 bases, the J end by 5 bases, with 17 bases between. The length of the CDR3 is 15 residues. CDR3 sequence reads: CASSLRGTTNNEQFF. CDR3 DNA sequence: TGTGCCAGCAGCCTAAGGGGGACTACCAACAATGAGCAGTTCTTC.

This chain connects TRBV7-2 to TRBJ2-3; a possible D gene is TRBD1 (5 bases). CDR3 length equals 15 residues. The V gene lost 5 bases and the J gene lost 7 bases, with 19 bases spanning the gap. From germline, CDR1 is SGHTA and CDR2 FQGNSA. CDR3 coding DNA: TGTGCCAGCAGCCCCTCTACAGGTTCCCAGTATACGCAGTATTTT. Amino acids: CASSPSTGSQYTQYF.

This clonotype has a single count. Here the CDR3 reads CASSSGTSGLSSYNEQFF. The CDR3 DNA reads TGTGCCAGCAGCTCTGGGACTAGCGGATTAAGCTCCTACAATGAGCAGTTCTTC. V gene TRBV7-6 combines with J gene TRBJ2-1; the match to TRBD2 covers 11 bases. There are 18 residues in the CDR3. J was trimmed by 0 bases and V by 4 bases; bases with no gene match: 8. Germline-derived CDR1 and CDR2 are SGHVS and FNYEAQ.

CDR3 coding DNA: TGTGCTAGTGGTAGCCGGGACTATGGCTACACCTTC. Protein: CASGSRDYGYTF. The rearrangement joins TRBV12-5 to TRBJ1-2, with D uncertain. The germline gives CDR1 LGHNT, CDR2 FRNRAP. Trimming took 5 bases from V and 3 from J, leaving 7 bases between them. CDR3 length: 12 amino acids. The full variable domain, its missing parts supplied by reference TRBV12-5 and TRBJ1-2, is DARVTQTPRHKVTEMGQEVTMRCQPILGHNTVFWYRQTMMQGLELLAYFRNRAPLDDSGMPKDRFSAEMPDATLATLKIQPSEPRDSAVYFCASGSRDYGYTFGSGTRLTVV.

This clonotype was detected only a few times. The chain is built from TRBV20-1 and TRBJ1-2, with D unresolved. With 6 bases removed from V and 0 bases from J, the gap between germline ends came to 14 bases. The CDR3 runs to 14 residues. The germline CDR1 and CDR2 sequences are DFQATT and SNEGSKA (reference sequence). The CDR3: CSAYSQPPNYGYTF. CDR3 nucleotides: TGCAGTGCCTATAGCCAGCCCCCTAACTATGGCTACACCTTC.

The chain couples TRBV12-3 or TRBV12-4 to TRBJ2-2; D is undetermined. The CDR3 runs to 14 residues. V shed 7 bases and J shed 6 bases, with 15 bases lying between them. The CDR3: CASTPLPYPGELFF. CDR3 sequence (DNA): TGTGCCAGCACCCCTCTCCCTTATCCCGGGGAGCTGTTTTTT.

This clonotype appeared a few times. This chain joins TRBV13 and TRBJ1-5; D perhaps matches TRBD1 (5 bases). Trimming shortened V by 6 bases and J by 3 bases, and 12 bases separated the two germline ends. CDR1 and CDR2 (germline): PRHDT, FYEKMQ (reference sequence). The CDR3 contains 14 residues. The CDR3: CASRRAGNNQPQHF. CDR3 bases: TGTGCCAGCAGAAGAGCAGGGAACAATCAGCCCCAGCATTTT.

This clonotype was detected only once. The J gene is TRBJ1-5, the V gene TRBV27; D is ambiguous. V lost 5 bases and J lost 11, with 16 bases in between. Germline CDR1 and CDR2: MNHEY and SMNVEV (reference sequence). The CDR3 loop spans 13 amino acids. The CDR3 sequence: CASSPGTTVAQHF. The DNA for the CDR3 is TGTGCCAGCAGTCCGGGAACTACGGTAGCCCAGCATTTT.

The gene calls are TRBV20-1 and TRBJ1-5, with a possible D match to TRBD1 (6 bases). The CDR3 contains 13 residues. Germline V gene data show CDR1 as DFQATT and CDR2 as SNEGSKA (reference sequence). Trimming took 5 bases from V and 4 from J, leaving 12 bases between them. The CDR3 region is CSAGRQANQPQHF. DNA of the CDR3: TGCAGTGCTGGAAGACAGGCGAATCAGCCCCAGCATTTT.

The gene calls are TRBV4-1 and TRBJ1-6, with TRBD1 matching 8 bases. In germline, CDR1 is MGHRA, CDR2 YSYEKL. The trim removed 1 base at V and 10 bases at J, leaving 9 bases unmatched. The CDR3 covers 16 residues. The CDR3 nucleotides are TGCGCCAGCAGCCAAGTGACAGGGGCCCCACGATCACCCCTCCACTTT. Amino acids: CASSQVTGAPRSPLHF.

In this sample, this clonotype turned up once. The J gene is TRBJ2-7, the V gene TRBV12-3 or TRBV12-4, with TRBD2 identical over 8 bases. With 4 bases clipped from V and 2 bases from J, the junction kept 7 bases outside the gene matches. The CDR3 is 15 amino acids. The CDR3 nucleotides are TGTGCCAGCAGTTCCCCGGCGGGAGGCACCTACGAGCAGTACTTC. It specifies CASSSPAGGTYEQYF.

The chain couples TRBV5-1 to TRBJ2-7, with D possibly TRBD2 on 6 matching bases. Germline lookup yields CDR1 SGHRS and CDR2 YFSETQ. The germline V and J ends were trimmed by 7 bases and 3 bases, with 11 bases remaining between them. This CDR3 is 12 amino acids long. CDR3 sequence reads: CASGTYDYEQYF. The DNA of the CDR3 is TGCGCCAGCGGGACTTACGACTACGAGCAGTACTTC.

The chain has TRBV18 and TRBJ2-3; D gene ambiguous. The CDR3 is 16 amino acids. Germline V CDR1 and CDR2: KGHSH, LQKENI. The V gene lost 2 bases and the J gene lost 0 bases, with 12 bases spanning the gap. The CDR3 loop is CASSPAGASSTDTQYF. The CDR3 DNA reads as TGTGCCAGCTCACCAGCAGGAGCATCTAGCACAGATACGCAGTATTTT.

The chain has TRBV20-1 and TRBJ1-6; D unclear. This CDR3 is 15 amino acids long. V shed 6 bases and J shed 7 bases, with 19 bases lying between them. Germline V gene sequence: CDR1 DFQATT, CDR2 SNEGSKA (reference sequence). CDR3 sequence (DNA): TGCAGTGCGAGGAGCCCCGGGTCAGACAATTCACCCCTCCACTTT. Its protein product is CSARSPGSDNSPLHF.

This clonotype was observed a few times. The genes are TRBV6-6 and TRBJ1-4; 11 nucleotides line up with TRBD1. The CDR3 has 18 amino acids. Germline CDR1 is MNHNY and CDR2 is SVGAGI (reference sequence). V gave up 2 bases and J gave up 0 bases; unmatched junction bases: 5. The CDR3 loop reads CASSYLRDRGSTNEKLFF. The DNA of the CDR3 is TGTGCCAGCAGTTACCTCCGGGACAGGGGGTCAACTAATGAAAAACTGTTTTTT.

This clonotype was seen just once. The chain joins TRBV3-1 to TRBJ1-2; D possibly corresponds to TRBD1 (6 bases). The CDR3 spans 14 residues. Per the germline V gene, CDR1 is LGHDT and CDR2 is YNNKEL (reference sequence). Trimming cost V 5 bases and J 2 bases, with 12 bases left between them. The CDR3 loop reads CASSERGGNYGYTF. In DNA form, the CDR3 reads TGTGCCAGCAGCGAAAGGGGGGGAAACTATGGCTACACCTTC.

This clonotype was detected a few times. This rearrangement joins TRBV6-5 to TRBJ1-2; 9 positions match TRBD1. This CDR3 has 16 residues. The ends lost 0 bases at V and 8 bases at J; junction bases unmatched: 10. CDR1 is MNHEY, CDR2 SVGAGI, per germline. The chain's CDR3 is CASSYSGPGTGYGYTF. Here the CDR3 DNA reads TGTGCCAGCAGTTACTCCGGTCCCGGGACAGGGTACGGCTACACCTTC.

This sequence joins TRBV10-2 and TRBJ2-3, with D maybe TRBD2 (6 bases). Germline CDR1 reads WSHSY; CDR2 reads SAAADI. Between the trimmed V and J ends, which lost 2 bases and 1 base, there was a span of 22 bases. CDR3 length: 19 residues. Here the CDR3 DNA reads TGCGCCAGCAGTGAGCCTGTCAGAGCGGGCGGGTGGGGCACAGATACGCAGTATTTT. As protein: CASSEPVRAGGWGTDTQYF.

The J gene is TRBJ2-1, the V gene TRBV13; D might be TRBD2 (5 bases). This CDR3 has 14 amino acids. Germline loops: CDR1 PRHDT, CDR2 FYEKMQ (reference sequence). The V gene lost 5 bases and the J gene lost 13 bases, with 21 bases spanning the gap. The CDR3: CASSQRTGAETQFF. Here the CDR3 DNA reads TGTGCCAGCAGCCAGAGGACTGGCGCAGAGACCCAGTTCTTC.